One sample yielded the 7 T cell receptor beta chains listed below, sequenced in a study of CD8 T cells in ankylosing spondylitis. MiXCR, applied by TCRdb to the 5' RACE reads, yields one record per CDR3 protein. The data hold 100,000 to 150,000 distinct CDR3 sequences, with around 10% observed a single time. Material: blood, either unsorted or a sorted T cell fraction (not recorded which). Every receptor here comes from a female donor with ankylosing spondylitis or in good health (not recorded which).

This clonotype was counted at least ten times. The gene calls are TRBV6-1 and TRBJ1-2, with D unresolved. The germline V and J ends were trimmed by 5 bases and 4 bases, with 11 bases remaining between them. Per germline, CDR1 MNHNS and CDR2 SASEGT. This CDR3 has 13 amino acids. For the CDR3, the DNA is TGTGCCAGCAGTCAACTTCGCGGCTATGGCTACACCTTC. This translates into CASSQLRGYGYTF.

This clonotype occurred many times. A clone one base away is much larger, so this may be a read error. The chain links TRBV7-2 to TRBJ2-1; D unresolved. The germline gives CDR1 SGHTA, CDR2 FQGNSA. This CDR3 is 16 amino acids long. V lost 5 bases, J lost 0 bases, and 14 bases lay in between. CDR3 in DNA: TGTGCCAGCAGCGCCCCCGATCTTGGCTCCTACAATGAGCAGTTCTTC. It codes for CASSAPDLGSYNEQFF.

This clonotype was seen repeatedly, ten times or more. The genes are TRBV11-2 and TRBJ2-2, with TRBD2 as a possible D gene (5 bases). CDR3 length equals 16 residues. CDR1 and CDR2 from the germline V gene are SGHAT and FQNNGV. V was cut by 2 bases and J by 3 bases, with 13 bases left in between. The chain's CDR3 is CASSLMSLDYTGELFF. CDR3 bases: TGTGCCAGCAGCTTAATGTCTCTGGACTACACCGGGGAGCTGTTTTTT.

The chain employs TRBV12-3 or TRBV12-4 and TRBJ2-1; D is possibly TRBD2 (6 bases). V lost 5 bases to trimming and J lost 7 bases, with 9 bases between them. This CDR3 comprises 12 residues. The CDR3 sequence: CASSPGENEQFF. The CDR3 DNA sequence: TGTGCCAGCAGTCCGGGAGAAAATGAGCAGTTCTTC.

CDR3 sequence: CSVDRGLGGEAFF. CDR3 bases: TGCAGCGTTGATAGGGGGTTGGGCGGCGAAGCTTTCTTT. The chain recombines TRBV29-1 with TRBJ1-1, with a tentative D call TRBD1 (6 bases). Trimming pared 3 bases from V and 8 bases from J, leaving 16 bases between. This CDR3 contains 13 residues. Germline CDR1 is SQVTM and CDR2 is ANQGSEA. The variable domain in full, completed from reference TRBV29-1 and TRBJ1-1, reads SAVISQKPSRDICQRGTSLTIQCQVDSQVTMMFWYRQQPGQSLTLIATANQGSEATYESGFVIDKFPISRPNLTFSTLTVSNMSPEDSSIYLCSVDRGLGGEAFFGQGTRLTVV.

In its sample, this clonotype was seen many times. This chain links TRBV7-3 with TRBJ2-7, with 8 bases identical to TRBD1. This CDR3 comprises 13 residues. The V and J ends lost 5 bases and 3 bases, in that order; junction bases with no gene match: 3. Looked up from germline, CDR1 is SGHTA and CDR2 is FQGTGA. The CDR3 DNA follows: TGTGCCAGCAGCCCGACAGGGGTCTACGAGCAGTACTTC. Amino acid sequence: CASSPTGVYEQYF. Using reference TRBV7-3 and TRBJ2-7 for the parts outside the CDR3, the full variable domain is GAGVSQTPSNKVTEKGKYVELRCDPISGHTALYWYRQSLGQGPEFLIYFQGTGAADDSGLPNDRFFAVRPEGSVSTLKIQRTERGDSAVYLCASSPTGVYEQYFGPGTRLTVT.

This clonotype was counted only a few times. The CDR3 reads CASSDPGGTDTQYF. The CDR3 DNA follows: TGTGCCAGCAGTGACCCGGGGGGGACAGATACGCAGTATTTT. J is TRBJ2-3 and V is TRBV25-1; 8 bases align to TRBD2. The CDR3 covers 14 residues. J was trimmed by 3 bases and V by 3 bases; bases with no gene match: 2. Germline V lookup: CDR1 MGHDK, CDR2 SYGVNS.